This T cell receptor (beta chain) comes out of a study of shared clonotypes between healthy human individuals. Across the whole study: The composition of the donors was two women and a few men aged 18 to 49.

TCRdb's copy holds only in-frame clones and misses some; the assay was immunoSEQ multiplex PCR. Among about 2 million clones listed, over 85% were seen once. V was pared by 4 bases and J by 4 bases, with 10 bases of the junction left unmatched. The CDR3 consists of 16 residues. The V gene's germline CDR1 is KGHSH and CDR2 LQKENI. Terminally differentiated effector memory CD45RA+ cells were left out of the naive CD8 fraction, which was CD45RO-negative and positively selected for CCR7. The chain recombines TRBV18 with TRBJ2-1; 7 bases align to TRBD2. Material: naive CD8+ T cells sorted from blood. This clonotype was obtained from a man aged 18 to 35 in good health. This chain's CDR3 is CASSLIRDYRYNEQFF. CDR3 in DNA: TGTGCCAGCTCACTTATCCGGGACTACAGGTACAATGAGCAGTTCTTC.